Detailed here is one T cell receptor beta chain. Antigen: not known. In nominal health when sampled, donors likely had unrecorded immune exposures nonetheless. These data belong to a study of cytomegalovirus exposure and HLA in healthy donors. Study-wide results and limits: Some segments of the V type, notably TRBV6-2 and TRBV6-3, were excluded as indistinguishable. Association with HLA alleles at 0.05 false discovery rate was found for 15,000 to 20,000 TCR beta sequences in a later analysis. A missense variant in DCLRE1C was later tied to TCR beta V- and J-gene trimming.

J lost 0 bases, V lost 0 bases, and 12 bases had no gene match. The CDR3 covers 19 residues. CDR1 and CDR2 from the germline V gene are SGDLS and YYNGEE. Vbeta (60) and Jbeta (13) primers were used in the PCR. Clones were sequenced by immunoSEQ multiplex PCR, and TCRdb holds only the in-frame ones, with some missing. The sample records about 120,000 clones, around 66% being singletons. The sample consisted of PBMCs. This TCR was recovered from a man aged 18-30 years in good health and CMV-seronegative. The chain carries TRBV9 and TRBJ2-4, with 7 positions matching TRBD1. CDR3 in amino acids: CASSVDAQRGQLAKNIQYF. The CDR3, as DNA: TGTGCCAGCAGCGTAGATGCGCAAAGGGGGCAATTAGCCAAAAACATTCAGTACTTC.